This T cell receptor (beta chain) was profiled in a study of shared T cell receptors in the human thymus. The protocol was immunoSEQ multiplex PCR, while the TCRdb copy is restricted to in-frame clones and leaves out a portion. In the table there are approximately 400,000 clones, 85% to 95% of which are singletons. The CDR3 sequence is 16 residues long. Germline assignment: CDR1 SGHDN and CDR2 FVKESK. V lost 1 base and J lost 0, with 12 bases in between. This TCR was recovered from a human donor. This chain joins TRBV14 and TRBJ1-2; D unresolved. Sequenced material: thymocytes. CDR3 sequence: CASSQGSSDTNYGYTF. The CDR3 DNA reads as TGTGCCAGCAGCCAAGGGTCGTCAGACACTAACTATGGCTACACCTTC.